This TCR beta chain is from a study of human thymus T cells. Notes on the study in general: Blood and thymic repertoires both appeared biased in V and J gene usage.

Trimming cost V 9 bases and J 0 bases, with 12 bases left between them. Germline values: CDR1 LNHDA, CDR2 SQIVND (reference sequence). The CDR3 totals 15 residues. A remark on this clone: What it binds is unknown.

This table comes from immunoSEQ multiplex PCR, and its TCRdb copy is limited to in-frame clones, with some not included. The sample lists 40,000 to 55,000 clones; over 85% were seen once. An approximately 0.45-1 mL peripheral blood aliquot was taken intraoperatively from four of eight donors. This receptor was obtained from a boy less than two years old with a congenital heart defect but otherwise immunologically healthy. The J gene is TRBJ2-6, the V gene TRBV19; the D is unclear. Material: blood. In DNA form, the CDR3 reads TGTGCCAGCGCGCCTGTATACTCTGGGGCCAACGTCCTGACTTTC. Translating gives CASAPVYSGANVLTF. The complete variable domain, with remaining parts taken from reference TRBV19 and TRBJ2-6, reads DGGITQSPKYLFRKEGQNVTLSCEQNLNHDAMYWYRQDPGQGLRLIYYSQIVNDFQKGDIAEGYSVSREKKESFPLTVTSAQKNPTAFYLCASAPVYSGANVLTFGAGSRLTVL.